Here is one T cell receptor beta chain with its context. There are a few counts of this clonotype. What this receptor recognizes is not known. Base qualities are missing; no much larger clone stands one base away. Explained via the paper, the treatment or condition label denotes: live attenuated yellow fever vaccine strain. At each blood-draw timepoint, two biological replicates of bulk PBMCs were obtained. PBMCs were isolated from peripheral blood using a standard Ficoll-Paque protocol. RNA was extracted with TriZol from bulk PBMCs, CD4 and CD8 fractions, and dextramer-positive and dextramer-negative fractions. These data are taken from a study of T cells after yellow fever vaccination (dated by TCRdb to about 2019). Some background on the complete study: The SMART-Seq v4 Ultra Low Input RNA kit was used to prepare libraries from fractions with low cell numbers. Two healthy male donors made up the cohort, one aged 18 to 30 years and the other aged 30 to 39 years. Blood was drawn at multiple timepoints before and after primary and secondary immunization, with bulk PBMC replicates and cell subsets isolated. Bulk TCR alpha and beta repertoires were sequenced longitudinally to track T-cell clones before and after primary and booster YFV17D yellow fever vaccination.

The germline V gene gives CDR1 as SGHRS and CDR2 as YFSETQ. The CDR3 has 13 amino acids, counting the end cysteine and phenylalanine. Only the CDR3 part of the read is kept: 39 bases, read in frame from the first base. V is cut by 2 bases and J by 4 bases, and the space between the germline ends is 6 bases. TCR cDNA was made using 5'RACE template switching, a step that added a universal primer site and unique molecular identifiers. cDNA synthesis was primed from both the TCR alpha and TCR beta constant segments. Libraries were amplified in two PCR steps, with sample barcodes and sequencing adapters added in the second step. Libraries were sequenced on Illumina HiSeq 2500 (2x100 bp) or NovaSeq (2x150 bp). The authors' analysis ran thus. MIGEC was used to demultiplex reads and collapse the reads into UMI consensus sequences, and MiXCR was used for V(D)J alignment. Vaccine-responding clonotypes were defined with edgeR using replicate PBMC samples, requiring FDR below 0.01 and a log2 fold change above 5 up to day 15. CD4 or CD8 identity was assigned to each bulk clonotype according to whether the clonotype was present at higher abundance in the sequenced CD4 repertoire or the sequenced CD8 repertoire. Starting from the raw public reads, TCRdb applied fastp trimming at Q25, assembled clones with MiXCR and retained in-frame beta chains. Identical CDR3 protein sequences are pooled into one entry, listed with their most common genes and DNA. The V and J calls and clone size are TCRdb's, not the authors'. The sample table lists just under 600,000 distinct CDR3 sequences, around an eighth of them with a count of one. 11% to 15% of the sample is held by the ten biggest clonotypes.

Study-level results and caveats: A small fraction of clonotypes appeared in both the CD4 and CD8 compartments, likely as a result of convergent recombination. Because only a couple of donors were included in the study, the extent to which the findings can be generalized is limited. After the booster, most of the clones that had expanded following primary vaccination were detected again (almost 98% of CD4 and around 90% of CD8), which suggests that memory was broadly maintained. Computational filtering was needed because FACS-sorted repertoires could contain abundant contaminating clonotypes from the bulk population. Compared with the primary T-cell response, the secondary T-cell response was weaker but faster, peaking on day 5 rather than day 15.

This receptor was taken from a man aged 25 to 45 who received the YFV17D yellow fever vaccine. The receptor chain draws on TRBV5-1 and TRBJ2-2; no confident D gene assignment can be made. Sequencing was performed on PBMCs, taken on the day of the yellow fever booster vaccination. The encoded CDR3 is CASSLQRTGELFF. DNA sequence: TGCGCCAGCAGCTTACAGCGCACCGGGGAGCTGTTTTTT.